Below, 2 T cell receptor beta chains from the same sample are listed, as sequenced in a study of cytomegalovirus exposure and HLA in healthy donors. PCR amplification relied on 60 Vbeta primers (plus 13 Jbeta primers). Profiling relied on immunoSEQ multiplex PCR, and the TCRdb table lists in-frame clones only, not all of them. The sample holds about 140,000 clones. Material: PBMCs. The source of these receptors is a woman aged 18-35 years in good health and CMV-seronegative.

Details on this clone: This sample also contains other DNA sequences that code for the same CDR3. This sequence joins TRBV4-1 and TRBJ2-5, with TRBD2 as a possible D gene (5 bases). This CDR3 is built from 18 residues. V was shortened by 3 bases and J by 4 bases, with 24 bases between the two germline ends. Germline CDR1 is MGHRA and CDR2 is YSYEKL. CDR3: CASSQEQFGAHGGETQYF. The CDR3 nucleotides read TGCGCCAGCAGCCAGGAACAGTTTGGAGCCCACGGAGGAGAGACCCAGTACTTC.

This chain links TRBV7-8 with TRBJ1-1; 10 nucleotides line up with TRBD1. This CDR3 spans 17 amino acids. The germline CDR1 and CDR2 sequences are SGHVS and FQNEAQ. The V gene end was trimmed by 0 bases and the J gene end by 6 bases; junction bases not matched to a gene: 10. CDR3: CASSLAGTGDWGSEAFF. CDR3 nucleotides: TGTGCCAGCAGCTTAGCCGGGACAGGGGACTGGGGATCTGAAGCTTTCTTT.